These T cell receptor beta chains were read from a single sample in a study of neoadjuvant anti-PD-1 for oral cavity cancer. Repertoires were generated with immunoSEQ multiplex PCR, while TCRdb's copy carries only in-frame clones and drops some. This table holds tens of thousands of clones, more than 70% found once. The material was PBMCs, obtained before nivolumab (anti-PD-1) treatment. These receptors all come from a person aged 40 to 85 with oral cavity squamous cell carcinoma. Each CDR3 is given with its conserved first and last residue. D genes are given only for firm matches. Clone size is stated in some rows and not others, as once, few, many or a class when expanded.

clone_size	d_call	j_call	v_call	cdr3_aa	cdr3_nt
-	TRBD1	TRBJ1-2	TRBV4-1	CASSLTAGTGYGYTF	TGCGCCAGCAGCCTTACGGCCGGGACAGGGTATGGCTACACCTTC
-	-	TRBJ1-3	TRBV11-2	CASSLTTSGNTIYF	TGTGCCAGCAGCTTAACGACGAGTGGAAACACCATATATTTT
once	-	TRBJ2-5	TRBV5-1	CASSLGSGQQETQYF	TGCGCCAGCAGCTTGGGGAGTGGACAACAAGAGACCCAGTACTTC
-	TRBD1	TRBJ2-5	TRBV19	CASSQGQRETQYF	TGTGCCAGTAGTCAGGGACAGCGAGAGACCCAGTACTTC
-	TRBD1	TRBJ2-3	TRBV5-6	CASSLALQGAGADTQYF	TGTGCCAGCAGCTTGGCTCTACAGGGGGCAGGTGCAGATACGCAGTATTTT
-	-	TRBJ2-3	TRBV6-5	CASSYFSRTTDTQYF	TGTGCCAGCAGTTACTTTTCTCGGACCACAGATACGCAGTATTTT
-	TRBD2	TRBJ2-7	TRBV2	CASSAPPSGAYEQYF	TGTGCCAGCAGTGCCCCGCCTAGCGGAGCCTACGAGCAGTACTTC
-	-	TRBJ2-7	TRBV5-1	CASSAGLYEQYF	TGCGCCAGCAGCGCGGGCCTGTACGAGCAGTACTTC
-	-	TRBJ2-1	TRBV5-1	CASSLARGDNEQFF	TGCGCCAGCAGCTTGGCGAGGGGAGATAATGAGCAGTTCTTC
-	-	TRBJ1-2	TRBV19	CASSIAGGRYGYTF	TGTGCCAGTAGTATAGCCGGCGGGAGATATGGCTACACCTTC
-	TRBD2	TRBJ2-7	TRBV11-2	CASSLDFRRGGYEQYF	TGTGCCAGCAGCTTAGATTTCAGGCGGGGGGGTTACGAGCAGTACTTC
-	-	TRBJ2-3	TRBV10-1	CASSENVQGTQYF	TGCGCCAGCAGTGAAAATGTGCAGGGTACGCAGTATTTT
-	TRBD1	TRBJ2-7	TRBV2	CASNAWDRGYEQYF	TGTGCCAGCAATGCCTGGGACAGGGGATACGAGCAGTACTTC
-	-	TRBJ1-4	TRBV29-1	CSVEGTATNEKLFF	TGCAGCGTAGAGGGGACTGCAACTAATGAAAAACTGTTTTTT
-	-	TRBJ2-7	TRBV6-5	CASSSGPWGKQYF	TGTGCCAGCAGTTCCGGGCCTTGGGGGAAGCAGTACTTC
-	-	TRBJ2-1	TRBV7-3	CASSPTGGAIRSGEQFF	TGTGCCAGCAGCCCCACCGGGGGTGCGATAAGGTCCGGTGAGCAGTTCTTC
-	-	TRBJ2-1	TRBV5-1	CASSLTGESYNEQFF	TGCGCCAGCAGCTTAACCGGGGAGTCCTACAATGAGCAGTTCTTC
-	TRBD2	TRBJ2-1	TRBV6-6	CASRGLAGSSYNEQFF	TGTGCCAGCAGGGGACTAGCGGGAAGCTCCTACAATGAGCAGTTCTTC
-	-	TRBJ1-4	TRBV21-1	CANFHDGPKEKLFF	TGTGCCAACTTTCATGACGGACCCAAAGAAAAACTGTTTTTT
-	TRBD2	TRBJ2-1	TRBV11-2	CASSLSGSSYNEQFF	TGTGCCAGCAGCTTAAGCGGGAGCTCCTACAATGAGCAGTTCTTC
-	-	TRBJ1-5	TRBV10-1	CASSEFNQPQHF	TGCGCCAGCAGTGAGTTCAATCAGCCCCAGCATTTT
-	-	TRBJ2-2	TRBV11-2	CASSSPRRPGELFF	TGTGCCAGCAGCTCGCCTAGGAGACCCGGGGAGCTGTTTTTT
-	-	TRBJ1-5	TRBV10-3	CAISDSNNQPQHF	TGTGCCATCAGTGACTCCAACAATCAGCCCCAGCATTTT
-	-	TRBJ2-2	TRBV21-1	CASSKVTAGELFF	TGTGCCAGCAGCAAGGTGACAGCCGGGGAGCTGTTTTTT
-	-	TRBJ2-1	TRBV5-1	CASSLSYSYNEQFF	TGCGCCAGCAGCTTGTCTTACTCCTACAATGAGCAGTTCTTC
-	-	TRBJ1-2	TRBV10-2	CASSYRVGTTSYTF	TGCGCCAGCAGTTACCGAGTGGGAACGACTAGCTACACCTTC
-	-	TRBJ1-6	TRBV5-6	CASSLLPRRRSSYNSPLHF	TGTGCCAGCAGCTTGTTACCTCGGCGGAGGAGCTCCTATAATTCACCCCTCCACTTT
-	TRBD2	TRBJ2-3	TRBV9	CASSAPGGLASTDTQYF	TGTGCCAGCAGCGCCCCAGGAGGACTAGCGAGTACAGATACGCAGTATTTT
once	TRBD1	TRBJ1-3	TRBV6-6	CASSPNTGAGNTIYF	TGTGCCAGCAGTCCTAACACAGGGGCTGGAAACACCATATATTTT
-	-	TRBJ2-3	TRBV7-3	CASSHIGGRTDTQYF	TGTGCCAGCAGCCATATAGGAGGACGCACAGATACGCAGTATTTT
-	-	TRBJ2-7	TRBV28	CASSSTPGTGGYEQYF	TGTGCCAGCAGTTCTACACCCGGGACTGGCGGTTACGAGCAGTACTTC
-	TRBD2	TRBJ2-1	TRBV5-1	CASRGALAGGNEQFF	TGCGCCAGCAGGGGCGCTCTAGCGGGAGGAAATGAGCAGTTCTTC